What follows is one TCR beta chain and its context. The sample is drawn from a study of cytomegalovirus exposure and HLA in healthy donors. Sequencing was performed with immunoSEQ multiplex PCR; in TCRdb, only in-frame clones are kept and a portion is missing. This sample has around 100,000 clones; about 95% occur once, and the top ten carry roughly 0.9%. Sequencing was carried out using PBMCs. The TCR originated in a woman aged 18-35 years in good health and CMV-seronegative.

The DNA for the CDR3 is TGTGCCAGCAGTCCGCTTGCGGGAGACTATGGCTACACCTTC. As protein: CASSPLAGDYGYTF. V usage is TRBV6-6 and J usage is TRBJ1-2; D is ambiguous. The CDR3 runs 14 residues. V was pared by 5 bases and J by 3 bases, with 13 bases between. Germline V gene lookup returns CDR1 MNHNY and CDR2 SVGAGI (reference sequence).